This T cell receptor beta chain was retrieved from a study of CD8 T cells in ankylosing spondylitis. The CDR3 is 15 residues long. From germline, CDR1 is MGHRA and CDR2 YSYEKL. V shed 0 bases and J shed 3 bases, with 10 bases lying between them. TCRdb reanalysed the 5' RACE reads using MiXCR and keeps one entry per CDR3 protein. The sample carries approximately 400,000 distinct CDR3 sequences, approximately 17% recorded once. General study points: Ankylosing spondylitis blood appeared to be characterized by a TCR beta motif of fewer than ten highly homologous variants.

This clonotype was found a few times. Its matching antigen is unknown. The receptor was derived from a male donor with ankylosing spondylitis. What was sequenced was blood, either unsorted or a sorted T cell fraction (not recorded which). This chain uses TRBV4-1 with TRBJ2-3; D not certain. The CDR3 bases are TGCGCCAGCAGCCAAGAGTCTGGGGTTACAGATACGCAGTATTTT. It encodes CASSQESGVTDTQYF.